This T cell receptor beta chain was obtained from a study of T cells in Graves' hyperthyroidism and ophthalmopathy. Comments on this clonotype: What it recognizes is unknown.

Study findings and constraints: A median around 6.4 months before onset, the model predicted ophthalmopathy. Most clonotypes expanded in thyroid above 0.001 were likewise present in blood.

Amplified regions were TCR beta CDR3 sequences from RNA transcripts. HTBI primers were the set used in a first-round RT-PCR of the TCR CDR3. MiXCR, applied by TCRdb to the multiplex PCR reads, yields one record per CDR3 protein. The repertoire includes approximately 510,000 distinct CDR3 sequences, around 21% of them detected once, and around a quarter sits in the top ten. The specimen sequenced was blood. This clonotype was obtained from a young man with Graves' hyperthyroidism.

The CDR3 DNA is TGTGCCAGCAGCTTCTGGACTAGCGGGATTTCCTACGAGCAGTACTTC. Protein product: CASSFWTSGISYEQYF. V usage is TRBV7-8 and J usage is TRBJ2-7, with 12 bases matching TRBD2. Germline V gene data show CDR1 as SGHVS and CDR2 as FQNEAQ. The CDR3 runs 16 residues. V trimming: 3 bases; J trimming: 1 base; junction bases outside the gene matches: 4.